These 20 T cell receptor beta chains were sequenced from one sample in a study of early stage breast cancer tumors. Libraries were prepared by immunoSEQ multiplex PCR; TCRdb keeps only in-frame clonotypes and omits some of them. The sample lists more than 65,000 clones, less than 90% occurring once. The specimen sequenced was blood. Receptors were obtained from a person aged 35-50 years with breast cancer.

Written as DNA, the CDR3 is TGTGCCAGCAGTTTAGGTCGGGAGGGCCACAATGAGCAGTTCTTC. Translating gives CASSLGREGHNEQFF. The chain joins TRBV28 to TRBJ2-1, with 8 bases aligning to TRBD2. The J segment lost 5 bases and the V segment lost 2 bases, leaving 5 bases of the junction unmatched. CDR3 length: 15 amino acids. Germline CDR1 reads MDHEN; CDR2 reads SYDVKM.

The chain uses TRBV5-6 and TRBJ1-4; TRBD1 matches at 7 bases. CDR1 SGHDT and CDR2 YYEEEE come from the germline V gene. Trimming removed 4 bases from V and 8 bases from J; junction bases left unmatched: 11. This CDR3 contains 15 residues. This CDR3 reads CASSRLDRRGEKLFF. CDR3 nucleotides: TGTGCCAGCAGCCGATTGGACAGGCGGGGGGAAAAACTGTTTTTT.

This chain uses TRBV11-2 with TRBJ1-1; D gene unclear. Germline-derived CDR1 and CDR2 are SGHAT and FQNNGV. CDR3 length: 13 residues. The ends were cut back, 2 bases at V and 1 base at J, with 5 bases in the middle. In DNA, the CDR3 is TGTGCCAGCAGCTTAAAAAGGAACACTGAAGCTTTCTTT. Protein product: CASSLKRNTEAFF.

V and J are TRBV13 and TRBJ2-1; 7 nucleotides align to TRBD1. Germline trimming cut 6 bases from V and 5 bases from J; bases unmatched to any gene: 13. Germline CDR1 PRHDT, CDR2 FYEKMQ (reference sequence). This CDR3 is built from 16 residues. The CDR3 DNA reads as TGTGCCAGCAGAAAAAAATCGACAGGGCCCGACAATGAGCAGTTCTTC. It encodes CASRKKSTGPDNEQFF.

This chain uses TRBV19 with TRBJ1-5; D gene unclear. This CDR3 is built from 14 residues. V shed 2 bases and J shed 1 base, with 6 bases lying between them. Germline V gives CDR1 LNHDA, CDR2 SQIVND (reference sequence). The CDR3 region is CASSILRSNQPQHF. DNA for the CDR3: TGTGCCAGTAGTATACTGCGAAGCAATCAGCCCCAGCATTTT.

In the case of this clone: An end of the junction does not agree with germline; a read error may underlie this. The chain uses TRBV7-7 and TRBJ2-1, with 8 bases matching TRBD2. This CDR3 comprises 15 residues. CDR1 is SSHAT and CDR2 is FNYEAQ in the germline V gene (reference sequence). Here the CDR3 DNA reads TGTGCTAGCAGCTTAGGAGCGGGAGCCTACAATGAGCAGTTCTTC. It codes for CASSLGAGAYNEQFF. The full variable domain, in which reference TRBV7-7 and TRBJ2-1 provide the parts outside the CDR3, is GAGVSQSPRYKVTKRGQDVTLRCDPISSHATLYWYQQALGQGPEFLTYFNYEAQPDKSGLPSDRFSAERPEGSISTLTIQRTEQRDSAMYRCASSLGAGAYNEQFFGPGTRLTVL.

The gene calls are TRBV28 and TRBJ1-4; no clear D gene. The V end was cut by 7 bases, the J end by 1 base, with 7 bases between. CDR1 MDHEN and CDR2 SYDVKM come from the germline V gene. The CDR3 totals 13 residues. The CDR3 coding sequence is TGTGCCAGCAACGAGGGAACTAATGAAAAACTGTTTTTT. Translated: CASNEGTNEKLFF.

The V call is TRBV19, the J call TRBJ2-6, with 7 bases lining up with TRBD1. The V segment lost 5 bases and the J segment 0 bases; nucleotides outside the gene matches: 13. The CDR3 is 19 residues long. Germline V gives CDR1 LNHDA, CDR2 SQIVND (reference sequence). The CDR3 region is CASSPVYGTEVSGANVLTF. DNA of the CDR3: TGTGCCAGTAGTCCGGTATACGGGACAGAAGTCTCTGGGGCCAACGTCCTGACTTTC.

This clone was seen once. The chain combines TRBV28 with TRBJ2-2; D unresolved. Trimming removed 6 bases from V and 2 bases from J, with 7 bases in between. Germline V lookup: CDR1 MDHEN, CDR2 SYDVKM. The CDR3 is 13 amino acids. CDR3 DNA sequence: TGTGCCAGCAGCATAAGAAACACCGGGGAGCTGTTTTTT. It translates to CASSIRNTGELFF.

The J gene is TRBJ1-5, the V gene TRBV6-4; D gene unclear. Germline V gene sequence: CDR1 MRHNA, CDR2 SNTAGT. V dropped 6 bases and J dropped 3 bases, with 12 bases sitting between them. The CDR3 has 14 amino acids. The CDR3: CASSPTGDNQPQHF. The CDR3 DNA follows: TGTGCCAGCAGCCCCACCGGGGACAATCAGCCCCAGCATTTT.

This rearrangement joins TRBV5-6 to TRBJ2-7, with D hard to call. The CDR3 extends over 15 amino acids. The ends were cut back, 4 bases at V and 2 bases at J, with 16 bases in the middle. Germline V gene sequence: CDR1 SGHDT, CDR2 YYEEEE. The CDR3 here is CASSRELAYPYEQYF. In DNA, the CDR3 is TGTGCCAGCAGCCGAGAGTTGGCCTACCCCTACGAGCAGTACTTC.

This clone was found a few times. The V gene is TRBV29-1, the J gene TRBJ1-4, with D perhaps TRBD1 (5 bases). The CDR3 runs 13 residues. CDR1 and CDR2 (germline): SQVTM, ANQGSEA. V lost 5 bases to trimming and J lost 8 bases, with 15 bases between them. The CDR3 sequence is CSVWDPSREKLFF. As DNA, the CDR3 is TGCAGCGTTTGGGACCCAAGTCGGGAAAAACTGTTTTTT. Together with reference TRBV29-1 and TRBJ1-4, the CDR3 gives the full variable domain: SAVISQKPSRDICQRGTSLTIQCQVDSQVTMMFWYRQQPGQSLTLIATANQGSEATYESGFVIDKFPISRPNLTFSTLTVSNMSPEDSSIYLCSVWDPSREKLFFGSGTQLSVL.

This CDR3 is CASSTRTGQETQYF. The CDR3 bases are TGTGCCAGCAGTACCCGGACAGGACAAGAGACCCAGTACTTC. The V call is TRBV6-5, the J call TRBJ2-5, with 7 bases fitting TRBD1. This CDR3 region has 14 residues. CDR1 and CDR2 from the germline V gene are MNHEY and SVGAGI. The V segment lost 5 bases and the J segment 2 bases; nucleotides outside the gene matches: 5.

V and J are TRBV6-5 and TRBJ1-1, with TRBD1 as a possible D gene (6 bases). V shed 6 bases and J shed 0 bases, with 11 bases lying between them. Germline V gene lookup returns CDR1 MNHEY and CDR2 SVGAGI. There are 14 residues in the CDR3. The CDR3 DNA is TGTGCCAGCAGCCTCAGGGGAATGAACACTGAAGCTTTCTTT. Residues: CASSLRGMNTEAFF.

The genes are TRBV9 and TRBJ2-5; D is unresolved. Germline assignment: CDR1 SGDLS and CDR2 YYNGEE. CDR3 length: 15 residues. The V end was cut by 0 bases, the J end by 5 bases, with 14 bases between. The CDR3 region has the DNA TGTGCCAGCAGCGTAGCTCCTAGTCTAGGGGAGACCCAGTACTTC. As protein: CASSVAPSLGETQYF.

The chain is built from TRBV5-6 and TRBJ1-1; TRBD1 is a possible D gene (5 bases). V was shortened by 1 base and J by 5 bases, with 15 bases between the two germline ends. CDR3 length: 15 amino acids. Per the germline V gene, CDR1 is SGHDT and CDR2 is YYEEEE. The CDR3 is CASSLYVTKGTEAFF. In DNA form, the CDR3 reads TGTGCCAGCAGCTTGTATGTGACAAAGGGGACTGAAGCTTTCTTT.

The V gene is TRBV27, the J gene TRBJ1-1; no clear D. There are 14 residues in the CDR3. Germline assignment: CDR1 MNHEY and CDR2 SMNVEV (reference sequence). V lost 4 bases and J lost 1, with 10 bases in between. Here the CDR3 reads CASSSERRNTEAFF. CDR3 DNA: TGTGCCAGCAGTTCGGAGAGAAGGAACACTGAAGCTTTCTTT.

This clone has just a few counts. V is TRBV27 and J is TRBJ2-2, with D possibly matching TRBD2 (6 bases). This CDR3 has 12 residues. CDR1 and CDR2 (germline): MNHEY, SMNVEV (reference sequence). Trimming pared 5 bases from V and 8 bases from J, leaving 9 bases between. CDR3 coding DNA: TGTGCCAGCAGTGGAGGGAGTGGGGAGCTGTTTTTT. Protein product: CASSGGSGELFF.

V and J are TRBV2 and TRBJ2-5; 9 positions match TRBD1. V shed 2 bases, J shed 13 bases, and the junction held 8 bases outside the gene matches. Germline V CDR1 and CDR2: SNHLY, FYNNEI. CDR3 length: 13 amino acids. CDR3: CASSENTDRGRYF. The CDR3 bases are TGTGCCAGCAGTGAAAATACGGACAGGGGTCGGTACTTC.

This CDR3 reads CTSSQDKDSGQETQYF. CDR3 sequence (DNA): TGCACCAGCAGCCAAGATAAGGACTCGGGTCAAGAGACCCAGTACTTC. The chain employs TRBV1 and TRBJ2-5; TRBD2, the table's D call, was not compared with the DNA. TRBV1 represents a pseudogene. The CDR3 contains 16 residues.